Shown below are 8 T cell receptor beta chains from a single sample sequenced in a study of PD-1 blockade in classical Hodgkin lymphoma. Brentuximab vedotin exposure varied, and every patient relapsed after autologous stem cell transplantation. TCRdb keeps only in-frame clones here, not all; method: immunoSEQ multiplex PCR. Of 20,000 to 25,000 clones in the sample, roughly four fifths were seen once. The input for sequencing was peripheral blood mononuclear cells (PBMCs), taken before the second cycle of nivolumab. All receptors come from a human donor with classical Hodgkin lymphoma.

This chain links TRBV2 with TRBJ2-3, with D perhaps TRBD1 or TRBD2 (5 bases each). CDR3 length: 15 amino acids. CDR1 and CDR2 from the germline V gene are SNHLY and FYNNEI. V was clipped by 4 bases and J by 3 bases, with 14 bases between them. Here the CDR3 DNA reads TGTGCCAGCAGTGGCGGGTCAGGGTTAACAGATACGCAGTATTTT. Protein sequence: CASSGGSGLTDTQYF.

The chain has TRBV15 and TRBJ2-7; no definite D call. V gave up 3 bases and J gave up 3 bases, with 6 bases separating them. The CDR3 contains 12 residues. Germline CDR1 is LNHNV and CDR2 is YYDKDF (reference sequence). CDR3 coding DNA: TGTGCCACCAGCAGGGATAGCTACGAGCAGTACTTC. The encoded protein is CATSRDSYEQYF.

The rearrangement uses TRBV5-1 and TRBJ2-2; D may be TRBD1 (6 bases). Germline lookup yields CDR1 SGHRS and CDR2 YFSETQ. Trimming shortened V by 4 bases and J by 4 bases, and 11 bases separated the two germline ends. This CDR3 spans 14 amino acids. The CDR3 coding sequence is TGCGCCAGCAGCAACGGACAGTTCACCGGGGAGCTGTTTTTT. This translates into CASSNGQFTGELFF.

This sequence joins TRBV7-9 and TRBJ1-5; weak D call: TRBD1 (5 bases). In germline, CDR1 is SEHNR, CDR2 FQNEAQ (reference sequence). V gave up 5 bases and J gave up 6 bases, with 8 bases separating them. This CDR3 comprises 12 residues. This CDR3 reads CASSDGGQPQHF. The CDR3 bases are TGTGCCAGCAGCGACGGGGGTCAGCCCCAGCATTTT.

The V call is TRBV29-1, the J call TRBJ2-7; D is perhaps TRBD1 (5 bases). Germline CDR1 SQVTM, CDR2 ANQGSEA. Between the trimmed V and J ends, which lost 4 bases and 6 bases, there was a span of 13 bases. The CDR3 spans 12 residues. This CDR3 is CSVAPSRGEQYF. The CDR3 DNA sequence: TGCAGCGTTGCCCCTTCTAGGGGCGAGCAGTACTTC.

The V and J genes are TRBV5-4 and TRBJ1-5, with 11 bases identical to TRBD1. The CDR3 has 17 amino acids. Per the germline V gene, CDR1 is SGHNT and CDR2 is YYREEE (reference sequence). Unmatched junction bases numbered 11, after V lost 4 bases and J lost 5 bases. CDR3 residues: CASSQEEGTGGYQPQHF. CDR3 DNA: TGTGCCAGCAGCCAAGAGGAAGGGACAGGGGGTTATCAGCCCCAGCATTTT.

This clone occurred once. CDR3 residues: CSVLQGATYGEQFF. In DNA form, the CDR3 reads TGCAGCGTCCTACAGGGGGCGACTTACGGGGAGCAGTTCTTC. This chain links TRBV29-1 with TRBJ2-1, with 9 bases fitting TRBD1. The germline gives CDR1 SQVTM, CDR2 ANQGSEA. V lost 6 bases and J lost 10; bases outside the gene matches: 13. The CDR3 is made up of 14 amino acids.

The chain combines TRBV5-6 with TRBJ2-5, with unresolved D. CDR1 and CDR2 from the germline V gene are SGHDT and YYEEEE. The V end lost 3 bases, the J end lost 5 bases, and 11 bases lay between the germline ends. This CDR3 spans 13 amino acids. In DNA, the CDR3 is TGTGCCAGCAGCTCGTTGACACGGGAGACCCAGTACTTC. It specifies CASSSLTRETQYF.